The 21 T cell receptor beta chains given below trace back to one sample, sequenced in a study of vaccination and CD4 T cells after COVID-19. Time point noted: late sampling 161 to 241 days after vaccination in a few convalescent patients. Stated treatment: approximately 9-day PBMC culture with coronavirus spike peptide pools or control peptides (ViraFEST assay). An Oncomine TCR Beta short-read assay was used to sequence the DNA from cultured CD4+ T cells. TCRdb re-called the PCR reads through MiXCR, storing one row per CDR3 protein. The sample lists 15,000 to 20,000 distinct CDR3 sequences, roughly 56% occurring once. The antigens these receptors bind are not known. The starting material was CD4+ T cells from blood, cultured in vitro, obtained about 7 months after SARS-CoV-2 vaccination. All receptors derive from a human donor who had recovered from COVID-19.

This sequence joins TRBV7-9 and TRBJ1-2; perhaps TRBD1 as D (5 bases). The CDR3 length is 14 residues. Trimming removed 1 base at V and 1 base at J, with 7 bases between. CDR1 and CDR2 from the germline V gene are SEHNR and FQNEAQ (reference sequence). The DNA for the CDR3 is TGTGCCAGCAGCTTAGGGGGGATTAACTATGGCTACACCTTC. It codes for CASSLGGINYGYTF.

The table lists this clonotype with a count of one. The gene calls are TRBV30 and TRBJ1-5, with D tentatively TRBD1 (5 bases). The CDR3 is 16 amino acids. Germline values: CDR1 GTSNPN, CDR2 SVGIG (reference sequence). The ends were cut back, 2 bases at V and 0 bases at J, with 14 bases in the middle. The CDR3 reads CAWSIQGRDSNQPQHF. The DNA for the CDR3 is TGTGCCTGGAGTATCCAGGGTAGGGATAGCAATCAGCCCCAGCATTTT.

CDR3 DNA: TGTGCCAGCAGCTTAAGTCCCGCTCGGGGGACCCAGTACTTC. Translating it yields CASSLSPARGTQYF. The chain uses TRBV7-2 and TRBJ2-5; possible D gene TRBD2, 5 bases. CDR1 and CDR2 (germline): SGHTA, FQGNSA. The CDR3 runs 14 residues. V was pared by 2 bases and J by 7 bases, with 14 bases between. Full variable domain (rest looked up from reference TRBV7-2 and TRBJ2-5): GAGVSQSPSNKVTEKGKDVELRCDPISGHTALYWYRQSLGQGLEFLIYFQGNSAPDKSGLPSDRFSAERTGGSVSTLTIQRTQQEDSAVYLCASSLSPARGTQYFGPGTRLLVL.

V usage is TRBV6-5 and J usage is TRBJ1-6; possibly TRBD1 for D (6 bases). V shed 0 bases and J shed 6 bases, with 9 bases lying between them. The CDR3 sequence is 15 residues long. Germline values: CDR1 MNHEY, CDR2 SVGAGI. CDR3 in amino acids: CASSYSTRGNSPLHF. DNA for the CDR3: TGTGCCAGCAGTTACTCGACCAGGGGTAATTCACCCCTCCACTTT.

The genes are TRBV7-9 and TRBJ2-7, with D hard to call. Germline CDR1 SEHNR, CDR2 FQNEAQ (reference sequence). Trimming took 3 bases from V and 6 from J, leaving 15 bases between them. The CDR3 loop spans 14 amino acids. The CDR3 DNA follows: TGTGCCAGCAGCTTTACTTATCCCCCCCGCGAGCAGTACTTC. Amino acids: CASSFTYPPREQYF.

The chain recombines TRBV25-1 with TRBJ1-6; D gene unclear. Germline CDR1 reads MGHDK; CDR2 reads SYGVNS. V dropped 4 bases and J dropped 8 bases, with 15 bases sitting between them. The CDR3 totals 15 residues. This CDR3 reads CASSGSSGGYSPLHF. The CDR3 nucleotides are TGTGCCAGCAGTGGCTCCTCCGGTGGGTATTCACCCCTCCACTTT.

V is TRBV28 and J is TRBJ2-7, with D possibly being TRBD1 or TRBD2 (5 bases each). V dropped 8 bases and J dropped 3 bases, with 29 bases sitting between them. CDR1 is MDHEN and CDR2 is SYDVKM in the germline V gene. This CDR3 is built from 18 residues. The CDR3 reads CASRSQGPSRGFLYEQYF. CDR3 DNA sequence: TGTGCCAGCCGCTCTCAAGGGCCTTCGAGGGGATTTCTCTACGAGCAGTACTTC.

This clonotype was recorded a few times. The rearrangement joins TRBV6-1 to TRBJ1-2; TRBD1 matches 10 bases. The CDR3 is 14 residues long. V shed 7 bases, J shed 8 bases, and the junction held 10 bases outside the gene matches. The germline V gene encodes CDR1 MNHNS and CDR2 SASEGT. CDR3 bases: TGTGCCAGCACGCAAGACAGGGGGCTAAACGGCTACACCTTC. This translates into CASTQDRGLNGYTF.

The chain recombines TRBV7-3 with TRBJ2-6, with no clear D. The germline gives CDR1 SGHTA, CDR2 FQGTGA. V lost 3 bases, J lost 0 bases, and 6 bases lay in between. The CDR3 totals 15 residues. CDR3 DNA: TGTGCCAGCAGCTTCGGCCACTCTGGGGCCAACGTCCTGACTTTC. Translation gives CASSFGHSGANVLTF.

The V gene is TRBV27, the J gene TRBJ1-5; D unclear. From germline, CDR1 is MNHEY and CDR2 SMNVEV (reference sequence). The CDR3 consists of 13 residues. The V end lost 5 bases, the J end lost 3 bases, and 8 bases lay between the germline ends. CDR3 DNA sequence: TGTGCCAGCAGTCGGTTCTACAATCAGCCCCAGCATTTT. It translates to CASSRFYNQPQHF.

The chain combines TRBV7-3 with TRBJ2-2; D is uncertain. The CDR3 totals 13 residues. Trimming stripped 1 base from V and 6 bases from J, with 6 bases between. CDR1 and CDR2 from the germline V gene are SGHTA and FQGTGA. CDR3 sequence reads: CASSLRVAGELFF. In nucleotides, the CDR3 is TGTGCCAGCAGCTTAAGGGTTGCCGGGGAGCTGTTTTTT.

The chain uses TRBV7-8 and TRBJ1-2; 8 positions agree with TRBD1. With 5 bases clipped from V and 7 bases from J, the junction kept 6 bases outside the gene matches. Germline V gene lookup returns CDR1 SGHVS and CDR2 FQNEAQ. There are 13 residues in the CDR3. CDR3 nucleotide sequence: TGTGCCAGCAGCGGAAGGACAGGGAGTGGCTACACCTTC. Its translation is CASSGRTGSGYTF.

The rearrangement links TRBV15 to TRBJ2-7; 10 bases match TRBD1. CDR1 LNHNV and CDR2 YYDKDF come from the germline V gene (reference sequence). Trimming took 6 bases from V and 8 from J; bases not matched to a gene: 10. The CDR3 is 14 amino acids. The chain's CDR3 is CATRTGGGYLKQYF. DNA for the CDR3: TGTGCCACCAGGACAGGGGGCGGTTATCTTAAGCAGTACTTC. Combining the CDR3 with reference TRBV15 and TRBJ2-7 gives the whole variable domain DAMVIQNPRYQVTQFGKPVTLSCSQTLNHNVMYWYQQKSSQAPKLLFHYYDKDFNNEADTPDNFQSRRPNTSFCFLDIRSPGLGDTAMYLCATRTGGGYLKQYFGPGTRLTVT.

V usage is TRBV12-3 or TRBV12-4 and J usage is TRBJ2-7, with 9 bases fitting TRBD1. V was pared by 6 bases and J by 0 bases, with 12 bases of the junction left unmatched. The length of the CDR3 is 17 residues. CDR3 DNA sequence: TGTGCCAGCAGCCACGCCCCCGGGACAGGGAGCTCCTACGAGCAGTACTTC. This gives the protein CASSHAPGTGSSYEQYF.

This clonotype was observed a few times. The chain couples TRBV21-1 to TRBJ1-2; TRBD1 is taken as the D call from the table, unchecked against the DNA. TRBV21-1 is marked as a pseudogene. This CDR3 region has 14 residues. The CDR3 sequence is CADERDRLLYGYTF. The DNA of the CDR3 is TGTGCCGACGAGAGGGACAGGCTACTCTATGGCTACACCTTC.

This clonotype was observed a few times. This chain joins TRBV7-2 and TRBJ1-6; D is ambiguous. Looked up from germline, CDR1 is SGHTA and CDR2 is FQGNSA. V lost 1 base and J lost 11, with 21 bases in between. This CDR3 is built from 17 residues. CDR3 in DNA: TGTGCCAGCAGCTTAGACCATTCATGGGTTCGGTCGCCACCCCTCCACTTT. It is translated as CASSLDHSWVRSPPLHF.

This clonotype occurred a few times. The V call is TRBV27, the J call TRBJ2-7; a weak D match, TRBD2 (6 bases). The V and J ends lost 5 bases and 1 base respectively, with 12 bases between them. CDR3 length equals 14 residues. Germline lookup yields CDR1 MNHEY and CDR2 SMNVEV (reference sequence). In DNA, the CDR3 is TGTGCCAGCAGTGCGGAGGGTCCTTCCTACGAGCAGTACTTC. Translating it yields CASSAEGPSYEQYF.

The chain joins TRBV11-3 to TRBJ2-7; D gene unclear. From germline, CDR1 is SGHNT and CDR2 YENEEA. Trimming took 0 bases from V and 7 from J, leaving 16 bases between them. The CDR3 has 15 amino acids. The CDR3 nucleotides are TGTGCCAGCAGCTTAGAAGCAGGAACCGAAGGAGAGCAGTACTTC. Translated, it gives CASSLEAGTEGEQYF.

This clonotype was observed a handful of times. This chain uses TRBV7-6 with TRBJ2-1, with D hard to call. The V gene's germline CDR1 is SGHVS and CDR2 FNYEAQ. V lost 2 bases, J lost 0 bases, and 11 bases lay in between. The CDR3 has 16 amino acids. CDR3 in DNA: TGTGCCAGCAGCTTAACTACCCCTAACTCCTACAATGAGCAGTTCTTC. Its translation: CASSLTTPNSYNEQFF.

The rearrangement joins TRBV6-1 to TRBJ2-1, with a tentative D call TRBD2 (6 bases). This CDR3 spans 14 amino acids. V gave up 4 bases and J gave up 6 bases, with 13 bases separating them. Germline CDR1 is MNHNS and CDR2 is SASEGT. The CDR3 loop reads CASSGRDFLNEQFF. The CDR3 nucleotides are TGTGCCAGCAGTGGGCGGGACTTTCTCAATGAGCAGTTCTTC.

The V gene is TRBV5-4, the J gene TRBJ2-5, with TRBD2 as a possible D gene (5 bases). The V end was cut by 2 bases, the J end by 7 bases, with 18 bases between. The CDR3 contains 15 residues. Looked up from germline, CDR1 is SGHNT and CDR2 is YYREEE (reference sequence). CDR3 bases: TGTGCCAGCAGCTTAGCCGGACCTGGTGAGGGGACCCAGTACTTC. It codes for CASSLAGPGEGTQYF.